A single T cell receptor beta chain is shown here with its context. Its target is not known. Additional DNA sequences in this sample encode the identical CDR3. Some 30,000 T cell genomes (roughly 220 ng DNA) went into each sorted-subset replicate. This table comes from immunoSEQ multiplex PCR, and its TCRdb copy is limited to in-frame clones, with some not included. Of under 2,000,000 clones in the sample, less than 95% were seen once. This sample stems from a study of shared clonotypes between healthy human individuals. Whole-study findings and limits: Across subsets, estimated richness was generally greater for naive than for memory populations.

The CDR3 is 13 residues long. V was cut by 6 bases and J by 3 bases, with 12 bases left in between. Germline CDR1 MNHNS, CDR2 SASEGT. CD8 cells classed as naive were CD45RO-negative and positively selected for CCR7, excluding terminally differentiated effector memory CD45RA+ cells. The chain uses TRBV6-1 and TRBJ2-7; D not certain. The sequenced sample consisted of naive CD8+ T cells sorted from blood. This clonotype originated in a man between 18 and 35 years old in good health. The CDR3 DNA sequence: TGTGCCAGCAGAGACCGTGGGGTCTACGAGCAGTACTTC. This sequence encodes CASRDRGVYEQYF.